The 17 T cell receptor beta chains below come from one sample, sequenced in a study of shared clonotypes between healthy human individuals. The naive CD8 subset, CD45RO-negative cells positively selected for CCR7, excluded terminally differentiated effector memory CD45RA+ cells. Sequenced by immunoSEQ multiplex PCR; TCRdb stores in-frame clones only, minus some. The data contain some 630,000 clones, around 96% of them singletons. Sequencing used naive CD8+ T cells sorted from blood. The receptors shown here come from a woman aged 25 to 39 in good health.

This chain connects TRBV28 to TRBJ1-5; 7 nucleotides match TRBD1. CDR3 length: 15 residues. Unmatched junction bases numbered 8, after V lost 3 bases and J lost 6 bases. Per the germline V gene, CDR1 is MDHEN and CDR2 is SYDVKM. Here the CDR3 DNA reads TGTGCCAGCAGTTTCACGGCAGGGGGGAGTCAGCCCCAGCATTTT. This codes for CASSFTAGGSQPQHF.

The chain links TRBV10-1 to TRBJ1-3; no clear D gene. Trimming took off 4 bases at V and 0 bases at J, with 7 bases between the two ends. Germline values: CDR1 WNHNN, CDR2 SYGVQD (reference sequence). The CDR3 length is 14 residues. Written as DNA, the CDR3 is TGCGCCAGCAGTGCTTCGCGCTCTGGAAACACCATATATTTT. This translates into CASSASRSGNTIYF.

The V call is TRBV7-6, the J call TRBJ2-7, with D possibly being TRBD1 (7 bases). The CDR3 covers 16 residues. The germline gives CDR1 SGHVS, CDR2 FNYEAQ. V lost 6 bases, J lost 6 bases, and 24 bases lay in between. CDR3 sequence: CASSSGTDLTSLEQYF. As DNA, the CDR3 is TGTGCCAGCAGTTCCGGGACAGACCTTACTAGCCTCGAGCAGTACTTC.

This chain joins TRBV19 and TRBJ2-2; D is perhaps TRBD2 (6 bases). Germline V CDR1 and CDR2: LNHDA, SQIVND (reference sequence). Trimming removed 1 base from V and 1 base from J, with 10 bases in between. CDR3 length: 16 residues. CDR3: CASSIVSGVNTGELFF. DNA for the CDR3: TGTGCCAGTAGTATAGTATCGGGAGTGAACACCGGGGAGCTGTTTTTT.

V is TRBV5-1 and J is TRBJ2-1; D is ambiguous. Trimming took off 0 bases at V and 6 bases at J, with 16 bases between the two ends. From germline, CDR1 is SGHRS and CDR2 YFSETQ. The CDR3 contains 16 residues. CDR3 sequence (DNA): TGCGCCAGCAGCTTGGCGATTAGGCTAAGGCTCAATGAGCAGTTCTTC. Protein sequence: CASSLAIRLRLNEQFF. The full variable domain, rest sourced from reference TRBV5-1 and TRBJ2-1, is KAGVTQTPRYLIKTRGQQVTLSCSPISGHRSVSWYQQTPGQGLQFLFEYFSETQRNKGNFPGRFSGRQFSNSRSEMNVSTLELGDSALYLCASSLAIRLRLNEQFFGPGTRLTVL.

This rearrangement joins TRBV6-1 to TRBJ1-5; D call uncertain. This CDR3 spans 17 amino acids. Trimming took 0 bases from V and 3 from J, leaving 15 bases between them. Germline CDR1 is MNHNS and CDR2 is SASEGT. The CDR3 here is CASSEAPPGPDNQPQHF. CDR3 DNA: TGTGCCAGCAGTGAAGCGCCCCCGGGTCCGGACAATCAGCCCCAGCATTTT.

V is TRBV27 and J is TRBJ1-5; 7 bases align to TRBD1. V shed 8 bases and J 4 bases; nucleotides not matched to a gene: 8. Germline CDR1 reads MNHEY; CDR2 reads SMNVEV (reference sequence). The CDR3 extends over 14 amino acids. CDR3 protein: CASAETGLNQPQHF. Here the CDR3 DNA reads TGTGCCAGCGCGGAGACAGGGCTTAATCAGCCCCAGCATTTT.

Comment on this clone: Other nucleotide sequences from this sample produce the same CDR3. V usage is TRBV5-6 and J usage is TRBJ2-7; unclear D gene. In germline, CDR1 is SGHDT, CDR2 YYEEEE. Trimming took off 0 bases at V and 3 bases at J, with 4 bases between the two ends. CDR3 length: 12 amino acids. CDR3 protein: CASSLANYEQYF. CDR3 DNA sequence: TGTGCCAGCAGCTTGGCCAACTACGAGCAGTACTTC.

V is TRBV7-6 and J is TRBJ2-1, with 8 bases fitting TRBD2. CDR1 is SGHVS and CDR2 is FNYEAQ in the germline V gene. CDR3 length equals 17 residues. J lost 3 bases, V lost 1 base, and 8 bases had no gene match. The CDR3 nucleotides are TGTGCCAGCAGCTTAGTCGCCGGAGCGGGGGACTACAATGAGCAGTTCTTC. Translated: CASSLVAGAGDYNEQFF.

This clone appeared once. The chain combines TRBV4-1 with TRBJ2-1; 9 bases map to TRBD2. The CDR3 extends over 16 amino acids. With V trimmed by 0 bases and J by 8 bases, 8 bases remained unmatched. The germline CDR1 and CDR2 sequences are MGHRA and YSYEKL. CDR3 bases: TGCGCCAGCAGCCAAGATCTTGTCCTAGCGGGATATGAGCAGTTCTTC. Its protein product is CASSQDLVLAGYEQFF.

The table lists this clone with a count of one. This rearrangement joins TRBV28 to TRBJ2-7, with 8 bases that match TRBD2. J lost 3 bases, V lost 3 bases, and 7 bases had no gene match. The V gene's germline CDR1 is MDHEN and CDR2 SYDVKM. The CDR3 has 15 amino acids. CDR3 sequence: CASSFVALADYEQYF. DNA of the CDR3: TGTGCCAGCAGTTTTGTCGCACTAGCGGACTACGAGCAGTACTTC. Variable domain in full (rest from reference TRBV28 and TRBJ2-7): DVKVTQSSRYLVKRTGEKVFLECVQDMDHENMFWYRQDPGLGLRLIYFSYDVKMKEKGDIPEGYSVSREKKERFSLILESASTNQTSMYLCASSFVALADYEQYFGPGTRLTVT.

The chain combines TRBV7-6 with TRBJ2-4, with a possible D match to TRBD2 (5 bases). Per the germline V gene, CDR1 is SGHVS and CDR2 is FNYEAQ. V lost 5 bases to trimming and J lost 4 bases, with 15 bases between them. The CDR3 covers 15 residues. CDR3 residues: CASSPGRAGKNIQYF. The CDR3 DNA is TGTGCCAGCAGCCCTGGGCGGGCCGGGAAAAACATTCAGTACTTC. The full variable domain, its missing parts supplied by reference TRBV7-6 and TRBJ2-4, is GAGVSQSPRYKVTKRGQDVALRCDPISGHVSLYWYRQALGQGPEFLTYFNYEAQQDKSGLPNDRFSAERPEGSISTLTIQRTEQRDSAMYRCASSPGRAGKNIQYFGAGTRLSVL.

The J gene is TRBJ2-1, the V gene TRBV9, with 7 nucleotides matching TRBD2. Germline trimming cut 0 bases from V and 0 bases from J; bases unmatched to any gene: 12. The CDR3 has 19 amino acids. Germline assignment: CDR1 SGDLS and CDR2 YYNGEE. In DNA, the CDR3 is TGTGCCAGCAGCGTAGAGGTCCTAGCGGAGTTAAGCTCCTACAATGAGCAGTTCTTC. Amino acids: CASSVEVLAELSSYNEQFF.

CDR3 protein: CASSYGTSVLGYTF. CDR3 DNA: TGTGCCAGCAGCTACGGGACTTCGGTTCTTGGCTACACCTTC. J is TRBJ1-2 and V is TRBV7-6; weak D call: TRBD1 (5 bases). Germline assignment: CDR1 SGHVS and CDR2 FNYEAQ. Trimming removed 4 bases at V and 7 bases at J, with 16 bases between. The CDR3 is made up of 14 amino acids.

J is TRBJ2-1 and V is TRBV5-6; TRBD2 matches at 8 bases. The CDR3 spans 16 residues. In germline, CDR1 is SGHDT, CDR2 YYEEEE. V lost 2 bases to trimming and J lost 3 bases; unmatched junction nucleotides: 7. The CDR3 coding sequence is TGTGCCAGCAGCTTCGGTAGCGGGAATGTCTACAATGAGCAGTTCTTC. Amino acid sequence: CASSFGSGNVYNEQFF.

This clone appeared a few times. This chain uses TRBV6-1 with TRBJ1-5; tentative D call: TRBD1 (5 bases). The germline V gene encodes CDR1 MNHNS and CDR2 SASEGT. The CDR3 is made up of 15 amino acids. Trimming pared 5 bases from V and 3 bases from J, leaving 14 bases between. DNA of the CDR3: TGTGCCAGCAGTAGAGACAGTACTTACAATCAGCCCCAGCATTTT. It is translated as CASSRDSTYNQPQHF.

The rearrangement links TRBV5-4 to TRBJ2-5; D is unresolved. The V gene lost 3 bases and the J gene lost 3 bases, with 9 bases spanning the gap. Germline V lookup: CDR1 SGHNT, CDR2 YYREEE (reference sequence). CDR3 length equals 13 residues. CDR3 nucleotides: TGTGCCAGCAGCTCGGACCCCGAAGAGACCCAGTACTTC. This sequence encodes CASSSDPEETQYF.